The table lists the clone carrying this T cell receptor (beta chain) with many counts. This entry is derived from a study of human T cells and chemical hapten exposure. Time point here: patch test 1, 2 weeks after DPC sensitization. Sample treatment: therapeutic diphenylcyclopropenone sensitization with weekly scalp DPC. This CDR3 has 15 residues. Trimming removed 4 bases from V and 1 base from J, with 10 bases in between. Germline V gives CDR1 LGHNA, CDR2 YSLEER. TCRdb recomputed calls from the RACE reads with MiXCR, one row per CDR3 protein. Of around 380,000 distinct CDR3 sequences listed, around 4.8% were seen once; the top ten hold about 2.1%.

The chain carries TRBV4-3 and TRBJ1-4; TRBD1 might be the D (5 bases). The TCR originated in a woman aged 45 to 65 with alopecia areata. Some clones in this sample may be carry-over from other donors' samples. The sample in question was whole blood, obtained in connection with sensitization to the hapten diphenylcyclopropenone (DPC). The CDR3 nucleotides read TGCGCCAGCAGCCCGCAGGGTGTAACTAATGAAAAACTGTTTTTT. Translated: CASSPQGVTNEKLFF.